This T cell receptor (beta chain) was sequenced in a study of blood T cell repertoires in COVID-19. Study in general: Samples came from the United States, Italy and Spain, spanning acute and convalescent COVID-19.

This CDR3 has 15 amino acids. V dropped 3 bases and J dropped 3; count of bases not matched to a gene: 5. Germline V gene lookup returns CDR1 LNHDA and CDR2 SQIVND (reference sequence). Original processing notes: The authors estimated nucleated cell counts from reference gene primer amplification. Generated by immunoSEQ multiplex PCR, the TCRdb table keeps only in-frame clones and is missing some. That table furnishes V, J and clone size, whereas the DNA furnished D and trimming. In the table there are 210,000 or so clones, about 80% of which are singletons. The receptor was derived from a woman aged 45-65 years who had been exposed to COVID-19. The rearrangement joins TRBV19 to TRBJ1-1, with TRBD1 matching 9 bases. Sequenced input: PBMCs or T cells enriched from blood (not recorded which). CDR3 amino acids: CASSITGGEYTEAFF. CDR3 nucleotides: TGTGCCAGTAGTATTACAGGGGGCGAGTACACTGAAGCTTTCTTT.